The 10 T cell receptor beta chains presented below share a single source sample, sequenced in a study of blood T cell repertoires in COVID-19. Only in-frame clones appear in the TCRdb table, and some are missing; sequencing was by immunoSEQ multiplex PCR. The table lists some 250,000 clones, around 90% of them singletons, with approximately 7.6% in the top ten. Sequencing was done on a sample of peripheral blood. The receptors originated from a man aged 55 to 70 who had recovered from COVID-19.

The chain recombines TRBV10-3 with TRBJ2-3; perhaps TRBD1 as D (6 bases). The CDR3 runs 15 residues. V was cut by 5 bases and J by 4 bases, with 16 bases left in between. CDR1 and CDR2 (germline): ENHRY, SYGVKD. CDR3 nucleotides: TGTGCCATCAGTTCACGACAGGTTAGCCCAGATACGCAGTATTTT. Its translation: CAISSRQVSPDTQYF.

This chain links TRBV5-3 with TRBJ1-5, with D maybe TRBD1 (5 bases). TRBV5-3 is reported as an ORF; its role is uncertain. CDR3 length: 13 residues. Trimming cost V 2 bases and J 5 bases, with 8 bases left between them. The DNA of the CDR3 is TGTGCCAGAAGCTTAATAGGGGATCAGCCCCAGCATTTT. This encodes CARSLIGDQPQHF.

This chain links TRBV7-8 with TRBJ1-3, with D perhaps TRBD1 (6 bases). Germline assignment: CDR1 SGHVS and CDR2 FQNEAQ. The CDR3 consists of 16 residues. The V end was cut by 1 base, the J end by 0 bases, with 10 bases between. The CDR3 is CASSLGDTYSGNTIYF. The CDR3 DNA follows: TGTGCCAGCAGCTTAGGGGACACCTACTCTGGAAACACCATATATTTT.

This clone has more than one count but fewer than ten. The V call is TRBV3-1 (or the pseudogene TRBV3-2), the J call TRBJ2-1; a weak D match, TRBD2 (6 bases). Germline-derived CDR1 and CDR2 are LGHDT and YNNKEL (reference sequence). V lost 5 bases and J lost 4, with 15 bases in between. This CDR3 contains 15 residues. CDR3 bases: TGTGCCAGCAGCGCGCATAGCGGAGATTACAATGAGCAGTTCTTC. It is translated as CASSAHSGDYNEQFF.

CDR3: CASSQATGNTIYF. The CDR3 DNA follows: TGCGCCAGCAGTCAGGCGACTGGAAACACCATATATTTT. This chain uses TRBV5-1 with TRBJ1-3; D uncertain. Germline V CDR1 and CDR2: SGHRS, YFSETQ. The V end lost 5 bases, the J end lost 2 bases, and 8 bases lay between the germline ends. The CDR3 contains 13 residues.

The chain uses TRBV6-6 and TRBJ2-7, with a tentative D call TRBD2 (6 bases). CDR3 length: 14 amino acids. The germline V gene has CDR1 MNHNY and CDR2 SVGAGI (reference sequence). V was cut by 0 bases and J by 0 bases, with 6 bases left in between. CDR3 residues: CASSYSGGSYEQYF. The CDR3 DNA is TGTGCCAGCAGTTACTCCGGGGGCTCCTACGAGCAGTACTTC.

The chain has TRBV18 and TRBJ1-6; the D gene is possibly TRBD1 (6 bases). The CDR3 covers 15 residues. With 2 bases removed from V and 5 bases from J, the gap between germline ends came to 10 bases. The germline CDR1 and CDR2 sequences are KGHSH and LQKENI. CDR3 in DNA: TGTGCCAGCTCACCATCCAGGGGCCATAATTCACCCCTCCACTTT. Translating it yields CASSPSRGHNSPLHF.

This chain's CDR3 is CASSRDRDVSGNTIYF. The CDR3 bases are TGTGCCAGCAGCCGAGACAGGGACGTCTCTGGAAACACCATATATTTT. J is TRBJ1-3 and V is TRBV7-9, with 7 bases lining up with TRBD1. V lost 5 bases, J lost 0 bases, and 7 bases stayed unmatched. This CDR3 spans 16 amino acids. Germline V gene sequence: CDR1 SEHNR, CDR2 FQNEAQ (reference sequence).

The CDR3 loop is CALGGNTEAFF. CDR3 DNA: TGTGCCCTAGGTGGGAACACTGAAGCTTTCTTT. V usage is TRBV6-5 and J usage is TRBJ1-1; D gene ambiguous. Germline CDR1 and CDR2: MNHEY and SVGAGI. CDR3 size: 11 residues. V was pared by 11 bases and J by 1 base, with 8 bases between.

The rearrangement joins TRBV2 to TRBJ1-2, with a weak D call TRBD1 (6 bases). The CDR3 has 14 residues. Germline V lookup: CDR1 SNHLY, CDR2 FYNNEI. Between the trimmed V and J ends, which lost 4 bases and 4 bases, there was a span of 13 bases. This CDR3 is CASSAPQGGYGYTF. The DNA for the CDR3 is TGTGCCAGCAGTGCTCCACAGGGCGGCTATGGCTACACCTTC.